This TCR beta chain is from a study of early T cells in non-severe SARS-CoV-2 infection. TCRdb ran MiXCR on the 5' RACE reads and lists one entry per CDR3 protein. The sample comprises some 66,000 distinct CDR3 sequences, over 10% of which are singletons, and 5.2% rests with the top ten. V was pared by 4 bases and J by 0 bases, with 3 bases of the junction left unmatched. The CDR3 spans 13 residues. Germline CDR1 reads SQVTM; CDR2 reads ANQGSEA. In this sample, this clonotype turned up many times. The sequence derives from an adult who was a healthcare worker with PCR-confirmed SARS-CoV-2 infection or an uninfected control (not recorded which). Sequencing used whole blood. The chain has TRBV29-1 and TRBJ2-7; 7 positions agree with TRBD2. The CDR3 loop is CSVAQRDSYEQYF. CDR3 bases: TGCAGCGTTGCCCAGCGGGACTCCTACGAGCAGTACTTC.